These 23 T cell receptor beta chains originate from one sample sequenced in a study of memory CD8 T cells in hepatitis C reinfection (dated by TCRdb to 2015 to 2018). Library preparation was by the immunoSEQ multiplex PCR assay. TCRdb's version of the immuneACCESS table is confined to in-frame rearrangements and falls short of the full clone set. An unresolved V gene accounts for under half of the shortfall where checked; the remainder is of unknown origin. This sample has more than 35,000 clones in its table, and roughly 88% of those were observed once. Approximately 1.2% of the sample belongs to the ten largest clones. The time point label for this specimen denotes: peak reinfection, 3 to 8 weeks after reinfection detection. TCR sequencing was performed on the sorted cells directly ex vivo, without any in vitro expansion beforehand. Sequencing used naive CD8+ T cells sorted from blood. Read against the paper, the sample's cell subset or site label means: total naive CD8+CD45RO- T cells. The receptors stem from a man in his late teens or twenties with hepatitis C virus infection.

The chain couples TRBV19 to TRBJ1-5; the match to TRBD1 covers 8 bases. The J segment lost 0 bases and the V segment lost 7 bases, leaving 5 bases of the junction unmatched. Germline CDR1 LNHDA, CDR2 SQIVND (reference sequence). This CDR3 is built from 15 residues. The CDR3 DNA is TGTGCCAGTACCCAAACAGGGGGTAGCAATCAGCCCCAGCATTTT. Translation gives CASTQTGGSNQPQHF.

The chain links TRBV6-6 to TRBJ2-2, with D unresolved. This CDR3 spans 15 amino acids. V was cut by 4 bases and J by 0 bases, with 9 bases left in between. The germline gives CDR1 MNHNY, CDR2 SVGAGI (reference sequence). The CDR3 reads CASSLTQANTGELFF. In DNA form, the CDR3 reads TGTGCCAGCAGTTTAACTCAGGCGAACACCGGGGAGCTGTTTTTT.

In its sample, this clone was seen once. The chain has TRBV7-9 and TRBJ1-1; D possibly corresponds to TRBD1 (6 bases). CDR3 length equals 14 residues. Germline V CDR1 and CDR2: SEHNR, FQNEAQ (reference sequence). The germline V and J ends were trimmed by 5 bases and 0 bases, with 10 bases remaining between them. Here the CDR3 DNA reads TGTGCCAGCAGCCCGCAGGGGATGAACACTGAAGCTTTCTTT. This encodes CASSPQGMNTEAFF.

Comment on this clone: The sample has other DNA sequences that encode this CDR3 too. The V and J genes are TRBV7-9 and TRBJ2-3; tentative D call: TRBD2 (5 bases). V shed 2 bases and J shed 2 bases, with 8 bases lying between them. Germline-derived CDR1 and CDR2 are SEHNR and FQNEAQ (reference sequence). This CDR3 has 14 amino acids. The DNA of the CDR3 is TGTGCCAGCAGCTTAAGAGGGCTCACAGATACGCAGTATTTT. As protein: CASSLRGLTDTQYF.

V is TRBV27 and J is TRBJ2-3; tentative D call: TRBD2 (6 bases). CDR3 length: 15 residues. Germline V gene sequence: CDR1 MNHEY, CDR2 SMNVEV (reference sequence). V dropped 8 bases and J dropped 0 bases, with 15 bases sitting between them. CDR3: CASGYGTASTDTQYF. The CDR3 DNA sequence: TGTGCCAGCGGTTATGGGACTGCTAGCACAGATACGCAGTATTTT.

The J gene is TRBJ2-7, the V gene TRBV27; the match to TRBD1 covers 11 bases. Germline V CDR1 and CDR2: MNHEY, SMNVEV (reference sequence). The CDR3 spans 14 residues. Trimming cost V 1 base and J 6 bases; bases outside gene matches: 2. CDR3 loop: CASSLWTGGGEQYF. CDR3 sequence (DNA): TGTGCCAGCAGTTTATGGACAGGGGGCGGCGAGCAGTACTTC.

The rearrangement links TRBV4-2 to TRBJ2-7, with 12 bases that match TRBD2. The J segment lost 3 bases and the V segment lost 0 bases, leaving 0 bases of the junction unmatched. This CDR3 has 15 residues. Germline CDR1 LGHNA, CDR2 YNFKEQ. CDR3 loop: CASSQETSGSYEQYF. The CDR3 region has the DNA TGTGCCAGCAGCCAAGAGACTAGCGGGAGCTACGAGCAGTACTTC.

The chain uses TRBV6-5 and TRBJ2-3; tentatively, D is TRBD2 (6 bases). The CDR3 sequence is 16 residues long. Germline V lookup: CDR1 MNHEY, CDR2 SVGAGI. V lost 0 bases, J lost 4 bases, and 14 bases lay in between. Here the CDR3 DNA reads TGTGCCAGCAGTTACTCAAGCGGGTTAGGTTCAGATACGCAGTATTTT. It yields the protein CASSYSSGLGSDTQYF.

The V and J genes are TRBV28 and TRBJ2-5; 11 positions agree with TRBD1. Looked up from germline, CDR1 is MDHEN and CDR2 is SYDVKM. The CDR3 has 15 residues. Germline trimming cut 5 bases from V and 2 bases from J; bases unmatched to any gene: 4. CDR3 in DNA: TGTGCCAGCAGTCGCCGGGACAGGGGGCAAGAGACCCAGTACTTC. It translates to CASSRRDRGQETQYF.

This chain connects TRBV1 to TRBJ2-7; TRBD2 is the table's D call and was not checked against the DNA. TRBV1 is noted as a pseudogene. The CDR3 contains 23 residues. Here the CDR3 reads CTSSHLPCPRQRETRVSDYEQYF. The CDR3 DNA reads as TGCACCAGCAGCCACCTGCCTTGCCCCCGGCAGCGGGAGACCCGGGTCTCGGATTACGAGCAGTACTTC.

The chain couples TRBV5-1 to TRBJ1-5, with D possibly being TRBD1 (6 bases). Germline V CDR1 and CDR2: SGHRS, YFSETQ. Deletions cut 4 bases from V and 0 bases from J, with 17 bases between. The CDR3 consists of 17 residues. The CDR3 region has the DNA TGCGCCAGCAGCCCGGAGGCAGGGGCGTTTAGCAATCAGCCCCAGCATTTT. This translates into CASSPEAGAFSNQPQHF.

This clone was found a few times. The DNA of the CDR3 is TGTGCCAGTAGTACCAGACACCTCTACGAGCAGTACGTC. Its translation is CASSTRHLYEQYV. V is TRBV19 and J is TRBJ2-7; D is undetermined. V was cut by 4 bases and J by 3 bases, with 10 bases left in between. CDR1 and CDR2 (germline): LNHDA, SQIVND (reference sequence). The CDR3 is made up of 13 amino acids.

The chain couples TRBV7-9 to TRBJ1-6; D uncertain. Germline values: CDR1 SEHNR, CDR2 FQNEAQ (reference sequence). The V end was cut by 5 bases, the J end by 18 bases, with 20 bases between. This CDR3 has 13 amino acids. CDR3 bases: TGTGCCAGCAGCGCCCAAGGAGGCTTCCCGACCCACTTT. It specifies CASSAQGGFPTHF.

This clone has only one observation. V is TRBV9 and J is TRBJ2-4; TRBD2 matches at 8 bases. J lost 1 base, V lost 4 bases, and 10 bases had no gene match. Germline loops: CDR1 SGDLS, CDR2 YYNGEE. This CDR3 spans 17 amino acids. For the CDR3, the DNA is TGTGCCAGCAGCCCAACGAGCGGGAGCATTGCCAAAAACATTCAGTACTTC. Encoded protein: CASSPTSGSIAKNIQYF.

The V and J genes are TRBV6-4 and TRBJ1-1, with 11 bases matching TRBD1. Trimming cost V 5 bases and J 4 bases; bases outside gene matches: 3. CDR1 and CDR2 (germline): MRHNA, SNTAGT. The CDR3 is made up of 14 amino acids. CDR3 sequence (DNA): TGTGCCAGCAGTCCCGGGACAGGGGGCACTGAAGCTTTCTTT. Its protein product is CASSPGTGGTEAFF.

The chain employs TRBV6-5 and TRBJ2-3, with D perhaps matching TRBD2 (6 bases). This CDR3 spans 14 amino acids. Germline V gene sequence: CDR1 MNHEY, CDR2 SVGAGI. Trimming took off 6 bases at V and 2 bases at J, with 12 bases between the two ends. DNA for the CDR3: TGTGCCAGCAGCCTTAGCGGCCTCACAGATACGCAGTATTTT. It is translated as CASSLSGLTDTQYF.

This clone was seen a few times. The chain carries TRBV27 and TRBJ1-2; a possible D gene is TRBD1 (6 bases). Trimming cost V 6 bases and J 7 bases, with 18 bases left between them. Germline loops: CDR1 MNHEY, CDR2 SMNVEV (reference sequence). The length of the CDR3 is 14 residues. The CDR3 spells CASRSTGHRGGYTF. The CDR3 DNA sequence: TGTGCCAGCAGAAGCACAGGGCATCGGGGTGGCTACACCTTC.

This clone was seen once. The DNA of the CDR3 is TGTGCCAGCAGCTTAGAAGCGGGAGGGGAAGAGACCCAGTACTTC. As protein: CASSLEAGGEETQYF. The rearrangement uses TRBV11-2 and TRBJ2-5; 10 bases are shared with TRBD2. V gave up 0 bases and J gave up 3 bases; unmatched junction bases: 1. The CDR3 loop spans 15 amino acids. The germline V gene encodes CDR1 SGHAT and CDR2 FQNNGV.

V usage is TRBV13 and J usage is TRBJ2-1, with a possible D match to TRBD1 (5 bases). V dropped 5 bases and J dropped 8 bases, with 19 bases sitting between them. In germline, CDR1 is PRHDT, CDR2 FYEKMQ (reference sequence). CDR3 length: 15 amino acids. This chain's CDR3 is CASSVAIRVEDEQFF. CDR3 DNA: TGTGCCAGCAGCGTGGCAATCAGGGTAGAGGATGAGCAGTTCTTC.

The gene calls are TRBV7-2 and TRBJ2-7, with D maybe TRBD1 (5 bases). CDR3 length: 13 residues. CDR1 and CDR2 (germline): SGHTA, FQGNSA. V lost 6 bases, J lost 9 bases, and 18 bases lay in between. CDR3 nucleotides: TGTGCCAGCAGTTCCCCGTTGACAGCTACGCAGTACTTC. Translation gives CASSSPLTATQYF.

This chain links TRBV28 with TRBJ1-1, with 10 bases identical to TRBD1. J lost 6 bases, V lost 5 bases, and 12 bases had no gene match. The germline V gene encodes CDR1 MDHEN and CDR2 SYDVKM. CDR3 length: 16 amino acids. The CDR3 DNA reads as TGTGCCAGCAGTCCCGAGGACAGGGGGTGGATCGCTGAAGCTTTCTTT. This encodes CASSPEDRGWIAEAFF. The full variable domain, in which reference TRBV28 and TRBJ1-1 provide the parts outside the CDR3, is DVKVTQSSRYLVKRTGEKVFLECVQDMDHENMFWYRQDPGLGLRLIYFSYDVKMKEKGDIPEGYSVSREKKERFSLILESASTNQTSMYLCASSPEDRGWIAEAFFGQGTRLTVV.

This clone was observed a few times. This chain links TRBV7-9 with TRBJ1-1; D possibly corresponds to TRBD1 (6 bases). Between the trimmed V and J ends, which lost 2 bases and 11 bases, there was a span of 15 bases. CDR3 length: 13 amino acids. Germline lookup yields CDR1 SEHNR and CDR2 FQNEAQ (reference sequence). The CDR3 DNA sequence: TGTGCCAGCAGCTTATCAGGGGTTGGGGACGCTTTCTTT. Amino acids: CASSLSGVGDAFF.

The V call is TRBV6-1, the J call TRBJ2-1; the match to TRBD2 covers 10 bases. This CDR3 has 18 amino acids. Germline CDR1 is MNHNS and CDR2 is SASEGT. Unmatched junction bases numbered 9, after V lost 4 bases and J lost 0 bases. CDR3 region: CASSVTPSGGSSYNEQFF. The CDR3 DNA reads as TGTGCCAGCAGTGTCACCCCTAGCGGGGGTAGCTCCTACAATGAGCAGTTCTTC.